In this sample, the clone carrying this TCR beta chain turned up a few times. The germline V gene has CDR1 MGHRA and CDR2 YSYEKL. Trimming stripped 0 bases from V and 4 bases from J, with 7 bases between. The length of the CDR3 is 13 residues. This sample is part of a study of graft-versus-host responses after intestinal transplantation. Study summary: Uniformly, recipients were administered anti-thymocyte globulin induction with subsequent tacrolimus and steroids for about 3 years. Regarding the study as a whole: Investigators detected GvH clones in recipient marrow, with some emerging earlier in ileum or blood.

The assay was immunoSEQ multiplex PCR, and TCRdb's table has in-frame clones only and misses some. The repertoire holds approximately 23,000 clones, with roughly 44% as singletons. Plated together were some 200,000 CFSE-labeled responder cells and some 200,000 irradiated, violet-dye-labeled stimulator cells. The specimen was alloreactive CD8+ T cells from a mixed lymphocyte reaction culture, collected before transplantation. Indicated subset: CFSE-low proliferating T cells sorted from roughly six-day pre-transplant mixed lymphocyte reaction (GvH or HvG direction). The chain has TRBV4-1 and TRBJ2-7; possibly TRBD2 for D (6 bases). This sequence originates from a human patient who was an organ donor for intestinal transplantation. The CDR3 protein is CASSQEAGYEQYF. The CDR3, as DNA: TGCGCCAGCAGCCAAGAGGCGGGGTACGAGCAGTACTTC.